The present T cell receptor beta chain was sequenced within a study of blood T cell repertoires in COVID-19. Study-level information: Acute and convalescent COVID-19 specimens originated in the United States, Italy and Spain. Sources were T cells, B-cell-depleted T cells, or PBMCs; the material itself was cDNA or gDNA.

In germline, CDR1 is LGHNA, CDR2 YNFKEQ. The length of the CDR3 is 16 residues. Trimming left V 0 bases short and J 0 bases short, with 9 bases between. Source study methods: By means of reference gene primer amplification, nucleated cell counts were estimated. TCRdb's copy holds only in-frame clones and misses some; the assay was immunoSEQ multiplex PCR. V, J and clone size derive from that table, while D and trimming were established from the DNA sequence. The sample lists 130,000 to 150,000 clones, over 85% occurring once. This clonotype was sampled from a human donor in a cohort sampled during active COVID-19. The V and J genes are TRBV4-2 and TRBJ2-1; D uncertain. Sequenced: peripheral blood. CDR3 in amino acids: CASSQDIASSYNEQFF. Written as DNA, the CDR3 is TGTGCCAGCAGCCAAGATATAGCCAGCTCCTACAATGAGCAGTTCTTC.